These 17 T cell receptor beta chains share one sample of origin, sequenced in a study of blood T cell repertoires in COVID-19. Some clones are missing from TCRdb's copy, which holds only in-frame ones; the method was immunoSEQ multiplex PCR. The sample has about 160,000 clones, roughly 91% seen once; the top ten hold approximately 4.6%. The sample comprised peripheral blood. These receptors all stem from a woman aged 50 to 65 with acute or convalescent COVID-19.

This clone appeared a few times. V usage is TRBV7-2 and J usage is TRBJ1-1; D perhaps matches TRBD1 (6 bases). From germline, CDR1 is SGHTA and CDR2 FQGNSA. The CDR3 runs 14 residues. The V end lost 5 bases, the J end lost 1 base, and 11 bases lay between the germline ends. The CDR3 DNA sequence: TGTGCCAGCAGCCGGGGGGGGCCGAACACTGAAGCTTTCTTT. It codes for CASSRGGPNTEAFF.

A word on this clone: The sample contains more than one DNA sequence encoding this CDR3. The chain couples TRBV27 to TRBJ2-7; 12 bases map to TRBD2. V lost 5 bases to trimming and J lost 2 bases; unmatched junction nucleotides: 1. The CDR3 length is 14 residues. From germline, CDR1 is MNHEY and CDR2 SMNVEV (reference sequence). For the CDR3, the DNA is TGTGCCAGCAGTCTAGCGGGAGGGCCCTACGAGCAGTACTTC. Translated, it gives CASSLAGGPYEQYF.

The J gene is TRBJ2-2, the V gene TRBV7-9; D is possibly TRBD2 (7 bases). The CDR3 runs 17 residues. Germline V gene lookup returns CDR1 SEHNR and CDR2 FQNEAQ (reference sequence). V lost 3 bases to trimming and J lost 2 bases, with 16 bases between them. Here the CDR3 reads CASSFGGGITNTGELFF. The CDR3 region has the DNA TGTGCCAGCAGCTTCGGCGGGGGCATCACTAACACCGGGGAGCTGTTTTTT.

The rearrangement links TRBV2 to TRBJ1-1; D remains unclear. This CDR3 is built from 13 residues. Trimming shortened V by 7 bases and J by 3 bases, and 12 bases separated the two germline ends. Germline CDR1 and CDR2: SNHLY and FYNNEI. The CDR3 region has the DNA TGTGCCAGCAAAGAGGACTACCACACTGAAGCTTTCTTT. Its protein is CASKEDYHTEAFF.

The chain recombines TRBV19 with TRBJ2-1; 8 bases match TRBD1. J was trimmed by 8 bases and V by 9 bases; bases with no gene match: 12. Per the germline V gene, CDR1 is LNHDA and CDR2 is SQIVND (reference sequence). The CDR3 runs to 14 residues. In DNA form, the CDR3 reads TGTGCCAGCGGACAGGGACGGACAGACGATGAGCAGTTCTTC. Translating gives CASGQGRTDDEQFF.

The CDR3: CASSGLAANNEQFF. The DNA of the CDR3 is TGCGCCAGCAGTGGACTAGCGGCAAACAATGAGCAGTTCTTC. The chain joins TRBV10-2 to TRBJ2-1; TRBD2 matches at 9 bases. The V gene end was trimmed by 4 bases and the J gene end by 5 bases; junction bases not matched to a gene: 3. CDR1 is WSHSY and CDR2 is SAAADI in the germline V gene. CDR3 length equals 14 residues.

This clone was counted a single time. The chain joins TRBV5-4 to TRBJ1-1; TRBD1 matches 7 bases. V lost 3 bases, J lost 1 base, and 9 bases stayed unmatched. Looked up from germline, CDR1 is SGHNT and CDR2 is YYREEE (reference sequence). CDR3 length equals 16 residues. The CDR3 sequence: CASSWRKGAPNTEAFF. The DNA of the CDR3 is TGTGCCAGCAGCTGGAGGAAGGGGGCACCGAACACTGAAGCTTTCTTT.

This clone was seen a single time. V gene TRBV24-1 combines with J gene TRBJ2-7, with TRBD1 matching 7 bases. Germline V gene sequence: CDR1 KGHDR, CDR2 SFDVKD. There are 13 residues in the CDR3. Trimming took 4 bases from V and 7 from J; bases not matched to a gene: 6. The CDR3 protein is CATSDPGTAEQYF. CDR3 DNA: TGTGCCACCAGTGACCCAGGGACAGCGGAGCAGTACTTC.

V is TRBV7-2 and J is TRBJ2-3, with D possibly matching TRBD2 (5 bases). CDR1 is SGHTA and CDR2 is FQGNSA in the germline V gene. Trimming pared 5 bases from V and 4 bases from J, leaving 13 bases between. The CDR3 totals 14 residues. CDR3 DNA: TGTGCCAGCAGCCTCGGGATCCTTTCAGATACGCAGTATTTT. Translation: CASSLGILSDTQYF.

The chain employs TRBV7-2 and TRBJ1-1; D gene unclear. V was cut by 3 bases and J by 1 base, with 9 bases left in between. The length of the CDR3 is 14 residues. Germline V gene lookup returns CDR1 SGHTA and CDR2 FQGNSA. In DNA form, the CDR3 reads TGTGCCAGCAGCTTTTTTCGACAGAACACTGAAGCTTTCTTT. Translated: CASSFFRQNTEAFF.

The V gene is TRBV5-8, the J gene TRBJ2-2; 8 nucleotides line up with TRBD1. Germline-derived CDR1 and CDR2 are SGHTS and YDEGEE. The V segment lost 6 bases and the J segment 3 bases; nucleotides outside the gene matches: 4. CDR3 length equals 14 residues. DNA for the CDR3: TGTGCCAGCAATTCCAGGGGGCACACCGGGGAGCTGTTTTTT. It codes for CASNSRGHTGELFF.

The J gene is TRBJ2-1, the V gene TRBV28; D may be TRBD2 (6 bases). The V and J ends lost 2 bases and 7 bases respectively, with 15 bases between them. Per germline, CDR1 MDHEN and CDR2 SYDVKM. The CDR3 is 15 amino acids. The CDR3 DNA reads as TGTGCCAGCAGTTTACCGGGACTCATGGATAATGAGCAGTTCTTC. Its protein is CASSLPGLMDNEQFF.

J is TRBJ1-1 and V is TRBV6-2 or TRBV6-3; D may be TRBD1 (6 bases). The CDR3 consists of 13 residues. The ends were cut back, 3 bases at V and 5 bases at J, with 10 bases in the middle. Germline V gives CDR1 MNHEY, CDR2 SVGEGT. The CDR3 loop is CASSYTGTTEAFF. In nucleotides, the CDR3 is TGTGCCAGCAGTTATACAGGGACAACTGAAGCTTTCTTT.

The chain is built from TRBV27 and TRBJ1-4; D is uncertain. Germline CDR1 and CDR2: MNHEY and SMNVEV (reference sequence). The CDR3 totals 18 residues. The V gene lost 10 bases and the J gene lost 7 bases, with 31 bases spanning the gap. The CDR3 DNA reads TGTGCCACCCAACAAAACACGACGGTCTTTGGGAGTAGTGAAAAACTGTTTTTT. Its protein product is CATQQNTTVFGSSEKLFF.

DNA of the CDR3: TGTGCCAGCAGAAGAGGGTACACTGAAGCTTTCTTT. Translated: CASRRGYTEAFF. V gene TRBV27 combines with J gene TRBJ1-1; D not resolved. Looked up from germline, CDR1 is MNHEY and CDR2 is SMNVEV (reference sequence). The CDR3 is 12 residues long. Trimming cost V 6 bases and J 3 bases, with 8 bases left between them.

The V gene is TRBV28, the J gene TRBJ1-2, with 8 positions matching TRBD1. The CDR3 is made up of 20 amino acids. Germline-derived CDR1 and CDR2 are MDHEN and SYDVKM. The V gene end was trimmed by 10 bases and the J gene end by 10 bases; junction bases not matched to a gene: 35. Here the CDR3 reads CAIRSLPIWSSGGDNQDYTF. CDR3 in DNA: TGTGCCATACGCTCATTGCCCATTTGGTCCTCAGGGGGCGATAATCAGGACTACACCTTC.

V gene TRBV5-6 combines with J gene TRBJ2-7; D is possibly TRBD1 (6 bases). Trimming took off 3 bases at V and 1 base at J, with 8 bases between the two ends. This CDR3 has 13 residues. Germline lookup yields CDR1 SGHDT and CDR2 YYEEEE. CDR3 region: CASSSGESYEQYF. CDR3 DNA sequence: TGTGCCAGCAGCTCAGGGGAGTCCTACGAGCAGTACTTC.